Reported below is one T cell receptor (beta chain). This record comes from a study of OX40 agonist ivuxolimab in advanced cancers. Study background: Three patients showed partial responses: one hepatocellular carcinoma and two cutaneous melanoma cases.

CDR1 is SGHRS and CDR2 is YFSETQ in the germline V gene. The length of the CDR3 is 15 residues. Trimming took 3 bases from V and 5 from J, leaving 17 bases between them. The timepoints at which blood was sampled were baseline, cycle 4 day 1, and cycle 7 day 1. The protocol was immunoSEQ multiplex PCR, while the TCRdb copy is restricted to in-frame clones and leaves out a portion. The sample includes about 22,000 clones, around three quarters seen only once; the top ten take approximately 15%. The sample here was CD4+ or CD8+ T cells sorted from blood, taken in a trial of the OX40 agonist ivuxolimab. The chain links TRBV5-1 to TRBJ1-1; D may be TRBD1 (5 bases). The sequence was collected from an adult with an advanced solid tumor such as melanoma, head and neck, liver or kidney cancer. The CDR3 nucleotides read TGCGCCAGCAGCTGGAGAGACAGTCTCTCTACTGAAGCTTTCTTT. It is translated as CASSWRDSLSTEAFF.